The present T cell receptor beta chain was sequenced within a study of cytomegalovirus exposure and HLA in healthy donors. Study observations and caveats: In a later analysis, compared with equally common non-associated chains, HLA-associated beta chains were more expanded. In vitro data verified a few CMV-associated chains as specific for CMV antigens. Relative to the approximately 700-donor mean, N-insertions were reportedly fewer in an Asian-associated ancestry cluster in a later analysis.

The germline gives CDR1 MNHNS, CDR2 SASEGT. The ends lost 2 bases at V and 9 bases at J; junction bases unmatched: 5. This CDR3 has 13 residues. Regarding this clone: Its specificity is not known.

Participants comprised healthy donors of bone marrow. Primers for the PCR totalled 60 Vbeta and 13 Jbeta. Profiled with immunoSEQ multiplex PCR; TCRdb holds only in-frame clones, not every one. The sample shows approximately 100,000 clones, about 77% of them seen only once. This TCR came from a woman in her 40s in good health and CMV-seronegative. The chain employs TRBV6-1 and TRBJ2-7; TRBD2 aligns across 9 bases. What was sequenced was PBMCs. CDR3 DNA sequence: TGTGCCAGCAGTGAACTAGCGGGGATATGGCAGTACTTC. Amino acid sequence: CASSELAGIWQYF.